The rows below give T cell receptor beta chains drawn from one sample of a study of cytomegalovirus exposure and HLA in healthy donors. Measured with immunoSEQ multiplex PCR; TCRdb has only the in-frame clones, and not every one. The table has more than 150,000 clones, approximately 82% seen once. Source material: PBMCs. Receptors were obtained from a woman aged 18-30 years in good health and CMV-seropositive. Each CDR3 is given with its conserved first and last residue. A D gene is named only where the DNA matches it firmly. Where a row states a size, it is once, few, many or the class of an expanded clone; other rows omit it.

j_call | clone_size | d_call | v_call | cdr3_aa | cdr3_nt
TRBJ1-5 | NA | NA | TRBV19 | CASSLQPNQPQHF | TGTGCCAGTAGTTTACAGCCCAATCAGCCCCAGCATTTT
TRBJ2-3 | once | TRBD2 | TRBV18 | CASSPLAGVNTDTQYF | TGTGCCAGCTCTCCACTAGCGGGGGTGAACACAGATACGCAGTATTTT
TRBJ2-1 | few | NA | TRBV2 | CASSEQRTSLNEQFF | TGTGCCAGCAGTGAGCAGCGAACTAGCCTCAATGAGCAGTTCTTC
TRBJ2-4 | NA | NA | TRBV2 | CASTGQTGQPLAKNIQYF | TGTGCCAGCACAGGGCAGACTGGACAGCCACTAGCCAAAAACATTCAGTACTTC
TRBJ2-5 | NA | TRBD2 | TRBV7-9 | CASSLWGEGETQYF | TGTGCCAGCAGCCTATGGGGGGAGGGAGAGACCCAGTACTTC
TRBJ1-1 | NA | TRBD1 | TRBV6-6 | CASSYLGQGNTEAFF | TGTGCCAGCAGTTACCTAGGACAGGGAAACACTGAAGCTTTCTTT
TRBJ1-2 | few | TRBD1 | TRBV6-5 | CASRSTGGAGYGYTF | TGTGCCAGCAGGAGTACAGGGGGCGCGGGCTATGGCTACACCTTC
TRBJ2-4 | NA | TRBD1 | TRBV2 | CASSGTGGHSQYF | TGTGCCAGCAGTGGGACAGGGGGGCACAGTCAGTACTTC
TRBJ2-7 | NA | NA | TRBV7-3 | CASSLERLDGYEQYF | TGTGCCAGCAGCTTGGAGCGCCTAGATGGGTACGAGCAGTACTTC
TRBJ1-3 | NA | NA | TRBV13 | CASSLEGLGQGSGNTIYF | TGTGCCAGCAGCTTAGAGGGTCTGGGGCAGGGGTCTGGAAACACCATATATTTT
TRBJ2-6 | NA | NA | TRBV5-5 | CASSLVAISGANVLTF | TGTGCCAGCAGCTTGGTAGCAATCTCTGGGGCCAACGTCCTGACTTTC
TRBJ2-1 | NA | NA | TRBV15 | CATSQAVSSYNEQFF | TGTGCCACCAGCCAAGCGGTTAGCTCCTACAATGAGCAGTTCTTC
TRBJ1-3 | NA | TRBD1 | TRBV29-1 | CSVSQGHGNTIYF | TGCAGCGTCTCACAGGGGCACGGAAACACCATATATTTT
TRBJ1-1 | once | NA | TRBV6-9 | CASIQPYSGPRGISDTEAFF | TGTGCCAGCATCCAACCATATAGCGGCCCGAGAGGGATTTCCGACACTGAAGCTTTCTTT
TRBJ1-2 | NA | NA | TRBV6-6 | CASSYFGGDYGYTF | TGTGCCAGCAGTTACTTTGGGGGGGATTATGGCTACACCTTC
TRBJ2-2 | NA | NA | TRBV6-5 | CASSWGRTGELFF | TGTGCCAGCAGTTGGGGCCGAACCGGGGAGCTGTTTTTT
TRBJ1-5 | NA | NA | TRBV23-1 | CASSQSIPGIMLNDQPQHF | TGCGCCAGCAGTCAATCGATACCAGGGATCATGCTGAACGATCAGCCCCAGCATTTT
TRBJ1-1 | NA | TRBD1 | TRBV19 | CASRGQGGLGNTEAFF | TGTGCCAGTAGGGGACAGGGGGGTTTAGGGAACACTGAAGCTTTCTTT
TRBJ2-1 | NA | TRBD2 | TRBV2 | CASSEGLASYNEQFF | TGTGCCAGCAGTGAAGGACTAGCGTCCTACAATGAGCAGTTCTTC
TRBJ2-5 | NA | TRBD1 | TRBV19 | CASSVGQGKTQYF | TGTGCCAGTAGCGTGGGACAGGGGAAGACCCAGTACTTC
TRBJ2-5 | NA | TRBD2 | TRBV7-9 | CASSNGGDYQETQYF | TGTGCCAGCAGCAACGGGGGGGACTATCAAGAGACCCAGTACTTC
TRBJ2-7 | NA | NA | TRBV28 | CASSPSEMARYEQYF | TGTGCCAGCAGTCCCTCGGAGATGGCGAGGTACGAGCAGTACTTC
TRBJ2-3 | NA | TRBD1 | TRBV7-3 | CASSSTGGGTDTQYF | TGTGCCAGCAGCTCCACAGGGGGCGGCACAGATACGCAGTATTTT
TRBJ2-7 | few | NA | TRBV29-1 | CSVTGPSGYEQYF | TGCAGCGTCACAGGTCCCTCAGGCTACGAGCAGTACTTC
TRBJ2-3 | once | TRBD2 | TRBV15 | CATSRDRGTSGGTDTQYF | TGTGCCACCAGCAGAGATCGGGGGACTAGCGGGGGCACAGATACGCAGTATTTT
TRBJ2-2 | NA | TRBD1 | TRBV6-1 | CASSEHRGQTGELFF | TGTGCCAGCAGTGAGCACAGGGGGCAAACCGGGGAGCTGTTTTTT
TRBJ2-7 | few | TRBD1 | TRBV5-4 | CASSWGQGASYEQYF | TGTGCCAGCAGCTGGGGACAGGGGGCGAGCTACGAGCAGTACTTC
TRBJ2-5 | NA | NA | TRBV7-2 | CASSLGLYQETQYF | TGTGCCAGCAGCTTAGGGCTGTACCAAGAGACCCAGTACTTC
TRBJ1-2 | NA | NA | TRBV30 | CAWSLVSGDGYGYTF | TGTGCCTGGAGTCTAGTGTCAGGGGACGGCTATGGCTACACCTTC
TRBJ1-1 | NA | NA | TRBV25-1 | CASTPRRGGTEAFF | TGTGCCAGCACCCCAAGGAGAGGAGGCACTGAAGCTTTCTTT
TRBJ2-4 | NA | NA | TRBV19 | CASSLHSGWGRFGAKNIQYF | TGTGCCAGTAGTCTCCATAGCGGTTGGGGCCGGTTCGGTGCCAAAAACATTCAGTACTTC
TRBJ1-6 | NA | NA | TRBV27 | CASSLGGVIAPLHF | TGTGCCAGCAGTTTAGGCGGAGTAATTGCACCCCTCCACTTT
TRBJ2-1 | NA | TRBD2 | TRBV5-1 | CASSPASGRTNNEQFF | TGCGCCAGCAGCCCGGCTAGCGGGCGGACCAACAATGAGCAGTTCTTC
TRBJ1-1 | NA | NA | TRBV6-1 | CASSEVMGHGPNTEAFF | TGTGCCAGCAGTGAAGTAATGGGCCACGGCCCCAACACTGAAGCTTTCTTT
TRBJ2-1 | NA | TRBD2 | TRBV5-1 | CASSLTSGGEYNEQFF | TGCGCCAGCAGCCTGACTAGCGGGGGGGAGTACAATGAGCAGTTCTTC
TRBJ2-3 | NA | TRBD2 | TRBV5-5 | CASSPRLAGGRTGFTDTQYF | TGTGCCAGCAGCCCCCGACTAGCGGGGGGGCGGACGGGTTTCACAGATACGCAGTATTTT
TRBJ2-3 | NA | NA | TRBV7-2 | CASSFGGYTDTQYF | TGTGCCAGCAGCTTTGGCGGATACACAGATACGCAGTATTTT
TRBJ1-5 | NA | NA | TRBV28 | CASSFADSNQPQHF | TGTGCCAGCAGTTTCGCGGATAGCAATCAGCCCCAGCATTTT
TRBJ1-3 | NA | NA | TRBV29-1 | CSVEMAGVNTIYF | TGCAGCGTTGAAATGGCAGGTGTGAACACCATATATTTT
TRBJ1-1 | NA | NA | TRBV27 | CASSLDRFMNTEAFF | TGTGCCAGCAGTTTAGACAGGTTCATGAACACTGAAGCTTTCTTT
TRBJ2-1 | NA | NA | TRBV4-3 | CASSQDPGIYNEQFF | TGCGCCAGCAGCCAAGATCCAGGGATCTACAATGAGCAGTTCTTC
TRBJ2-5 | NA | TRBD2 | TRBV6-5 | CASSPRGRGEETQYF | TGTGCCAGCAGCCCACGGGGGAGGGGTGAAGAGACCCAGTACTTC
TRBJ2-1 | few | NA | TRBV27 | CASSFTGEHEQFF | TGTGCCAGCAGTTTTACGGGGGAGCATGAGCAGTTCTTC
TRBJ2-3 | few | TRBD2 | TRBV7-8 | CASRRGGTANTDTQYF | TGTGCCAGCAGGCGGGGGGGGACCGCTAACACAGATACGCAGTATTTT
TRBJ1-2 | few | NA | TRBV29-1 | CSVQTGGGYTF | TGCAGCGTCCAAACCGGGGGTGGCTACACCTTC
TRBJ2-2 | NA | TRBD1 | TRBV9 | CASSVGGTGWTGELFF | TGTGCCAGCAGCGTAGGAGGGACAGGGTGGACCGGGGAGCTGTTTTTT
TRBJ1-2 | NA | TRBD1 | TRBV27 | CASSPGQGFSYGYTF | TGTGCCAGCAGTCCAGGACAGGGTTTTTCCTATGGCTACACCTTC